The 24 T cell receptor beta chains reported below all come from one sample, sequenced in a study of T cells in localized non-small cell lung cancer. Generated by immunoSEQ multiplex PCR, the TCRdb table keeps only in-frame clones and is missing some. The table shows about 77,000 clones, with about 88% occurring only once. The specimen comprised peripheral blood, sampled before any cancer treatment. These receptors were collected from a woman aged 40 to 75 with stage I squamous cell lung carcinoma.

This clone was seen just once. The gene calls are TRBV9 and TRBJ2-3; D not resolved. The CDR3 consists of 12 residues. With 5 bases removed from V and 9 bases from J, the gap between germline ends came to 13 bases. CDR1 is SGDLS, CDR2 YYNGEE, per germline. Here the CDR3 DNA reads TGTGCCAGCAGGCGCCCTCCCGGGACGCAGTATTTT. This translates into CASRRPPGTQYF.

V usage is TRBV7-8 and J usage is TRBJ2-3; D may be TRBD1 (6 bases). In germline, CDR1 is SGHVS, CDR2 FQNEAQ. Trimming pared 1 base from V and 1 base from J, leaving 9 bases between. The CDR3 is 15 residues long. Here the CDR3 DNA reads TGTGCCAGCAGCTTAGGGGCAGGGGGCACAGATACGCAGTATTTT. It is translated as CASSLGAGGTDTQYF.

The chain couples TRBV2 to TRBJ2-7, with TRBD1 matching over 7 bases. V lost 6 bases, J lost 12 bases, and 8 bases stayed unmatched. The CDR3 spans 11 residues. Germline CDR1 and CDR2: SNHLY and FYNNEI. DNA of the CDR3: TGTGCCAGCAGCCAGGGGGACCTGGGGTACTTC. This translates into CASSQGDLGYF.

The chain joins TRBV7-3 to TRBJ1-3; D remains unclear. This CDR3 contains 16 residues. Trimming shortened V by 2 bases and J by 0 bases, and 11 bases separated the two germline ends. Germline values: CDR1 SGHTA, CDR2 FQGTGA. The CDR3 region is CASSLGPANSGNTIYF. DNA of the CDR3: TGTGCCAGCAGCTTAGGGCCAGCGAACTCTGGAAACACCATATATTTT.

V usage is TRBV5-1 and J usage is TRBJ1-6; 8 nucleotides line up with TRBD1. Losses at the gene ends were 4 bases for V and 10 bases for J; bases not matched to a gene: 7. This CDR3 is built from 14 residues. Per the germline V gene, CDR1 is SGHRS and CDR2 is YFSETQ. In nucleotides, the CDR3 is TGCGCCAGCAGCCGGGACAGGCCAGTCTCACCCCTCCACTTT. The encoded protein is CASSRDRPVSPLHF.

The chain uses TRBV5-1 and TRBJ1-4; maybe TRBD1 (6 bases). Germline V gene sequence: CDR1 SGHRS, CDR2 YFSETQ. The V end was cut by 4 bases, the J end by 8 bases, with 18 bases between. The CDR3 covers 15 residues. The CDR3 region has the DNA TGCGCCAGCAGCCCGGCGGGGGGCATGGTAGAAAAACTGTTTTTT. Protein: CASSPAGGMVEKLFF.

The CDR3 nucleotides read TGTGCCTGGAGTGTGCCTCCAGACGCTAAAAAGTACTTC. It codes for CAWSVPPDAKKYF. The rearrangement uses TRBV30 and TRBJ2-5; D call uncertain. This CDR3 is built from 13 residues. Trimming took off 0 bases at V and 12 bases at J, with 17 bases between the two ends. CDR1 and CDR2 from the germline V gene are GTSNPN and SVGIG (reference sequence). The whole variable domain, remainder taken from reference TRBV30 and TRBJ2-5, is SQTIHQWPATLVQPVGSPLSLECTVEGTSNPNLYWYRQAAGRGLQLLFYSVGIGQISSEVPQNLSASRPQDRQFILSSKKLLLSDSGFYLCAWSVPPDAKKYFGPGTRLLVL.

V is TRBV11-2 and J is TRBJ1-6; D gene uncertain. The germline CDR1 and CDR2 sequences are SGHAT and FQNNGV. There are 15 residues in the CDR3. Trimming shortened V by 1 base and J by 7 bases, and 11 bases separated the two germline ends. The CDR3 DNA reads as TGTGCCAGCAGCTTAGGTAACATGGGGAATTCACCCCTCCACTTT. This translates into CASSLGNMGNSPLHF.

The chain is built from TRBV5-4 and TRBJ1-4; D unresolved. V dropped 2 bases and J dropped 7 bases, with 12 bases sitting between them. CDR3 length equals 14 residues. The germline V gene encodes CDR1 SGHNT and CDR2 YYREEE (reference sequence). The CDR3 DNA follows: TGTGCCAGCAGCTTCGGTGGGCCGGGTGAAAAACTGTTTTTT. Translation gives CASSFGGPGEKLFF.

The rearrangement links TRBV7-2 to TRBJ1-1; D remains unclear. Germline CDR1 reads SGHTA; CDR2 reads FQGNSA. The CDR3 has 15 amino acids. V was pared by 2 bases and J by 1 base, with 11 bases between. CDR3 region: CASSLSFSTNTEAFF. CDR3 DNA sequence: TGTGCCAGCAGCTTAAGCTTTAGTACGAACACTGAAGCTTTCTTT.

V gene TRBV11-1 combines with J gene TRBJ1-1; 12 nucleotides line up with TRBD1. CDR1 SGHAT and CDR2 FQDESV come from the germline V gene (reference sequence). J was trimmed by 5 bases and V by 3 bases; bases with no gene match: 7. The CDR3 is 16 amino acids. The CDR3 protein is CASSLGQGARGTEAFF. CDR3 DNA sequence: TGTGCCAGCAGCTTGGGACAGGGGGCGCGAGGAACTGAAGCTTTCTTT.

The CDR3 reads CASSKGRGLANTEAFF. The CDR3 DNA follows: TGTGCCAGTAGTAAGGGCAGGGGCCTCGCGAACACTGAAGCTTTCTTT. The genes are TRBV19 and TRBJ1-1; tentative D call: TRBD1 (6 bases). CDR1 is LNHDA and CDR2 is SQIVND in the germline V gene (reference sequence). Trimming took off 4 bases at V and 1 base at J, with 16 bases between the two ends. There are 16 residues in the CDR3.

The V and J genes are TRBV5-1 and TRBJ2-3; D remains ambiguous. Trimming stripped 4 bases from V and 2 bases from J, with 14 bases between. Looked up from germline, CDR1 is SGHRS and CDR2 is YFSETQ. The length of the CDR3 is 15 residues. DNA of the CDR3: TGCGCCAGCAGCATCAGACATCCTTACACAGATACGCAGTATTTT. Amino acid sequence: CASSIRHPYTDTQYF.

The chain is built from TRBV5-1 and TRBJ1-2; 9 nucleotides match TRBD1. CDR1 and CDR2 from the germline V gene are SGHRS and YFSETQ. The CDR3 covers 16 residues. Unmatched junction bases numbered 9, after V lost 4 bases and J lost 2 bases. For the CDR3, the DNA is TGCGCCAGCAGCGTCGGGACAGGGAGAGAAAACTATGGCTACACCTTC. Protein product: CASSVGTGRENYGYTF. The whole variable domain, remainder taken from reference TRBV5-1 and TRBJ1-2, is KAGVTQTPRYLIKTRGQQVTLSCSPISGHRSVSWYQQTPGQGLQFLFEYFSETQRNKGNFPGRFSGRQFSNSRSEMNVSTLELGDSALYLCASSVGTGRENYGYTFGSGTRLTVV.

This clone was found a few times. The rearrangement joins TRBV5-4 to TRBJ1-1, with 7 positions matching TRBD1. Germline-derived CDR1 and CDR2 are SGHNT and YYREEE (reference sequence). The V and J ends lost 1 base and 7 bases, in that order; junction bases with no gene match: 10. The CDR3 has 15 residues. CDR3 nucleotide sequence: TGTGCCAGCAGCTTGAGACGGACAGGTCGCGGTGAAGCTTTCTTT. It is translated as CASSLRRTGRGEAFF. The full variable domain, with the rest looked up from reference TRBV5-4 and TRBJ1-1, is ETGVTQSPTHLIKTRGQQVTLRCSSQSGHNTVSWYQQALGQGPQFIFQYYREEENGRGNFPPRFSGLQFPNYSSELNVNALELDDSALYLCASSLRRTGRGEAFFGQGTRLTVV.

The rearrangement links TRBV5-6 to TRBJ1-2, with 7 bases lining up with TRBD1. Unmatched junction bases numbered 6, after V lost 3 bases and J lost 4 bases. Looked up from germline, CDR1 is SGHDT and CDR2 is YYEEEE. CDR3 length equals 14 residues. In DNA form, the CDR3 reads TGTGCCAGCAGCTCAGGACAGGCCCGCTATGGCTACACCTTC. Amino acids: CASSSGQARYGYTF. The whole variable domain, remainder taken from reference TRBV5-6 and TRBJ1-2, is DAGVTQSPTHLIKTRGQQVTLRCSPKSGHDTVSWYQQALGQGPQFIFQYYEEEERQRGNFPDRFSGHQFPNYSSELNVNALLLGDSALYLCASSSGQARYGYTFGSGTRLTVV.

J is TRBJ1-1 and V is TRBV30; D may be TRBD1 (5 bases). The CDR3 has 16 amino acids. Trimming left V 0 bases short and J 0 bases short, with 14 bases between. CDR1 and CDR2 from the germline V gene are GTSNPN and SVGIG (reference sequence). The CDR3 loop is CAWSVRLGGMNTEAFF. CDR3 in DNA: TGTGCCTGGAGTGTACGTTTGGGGGGAATGAACACTGAAGCTTTCTTT.

V is TRBV7-2 and J is TRBJ1-1, with D unclear. This CDR3 contains 14 residues. With 0 bases removed from V and 5 bases from J, the gap between germline ends came to 10 bases. Germline CDR1 SGHTA, CDR2 FQGNSA. This CDR3 is CASSLAGPGTEAFF. The CDR3, as DNA: TGTGCCAGCAGCTTAGCAGGGCCGGGGACTGAAGCTTTCTTT.

The rearrangement joins TRBV7-8 to TRBJ2-2; 11 bases agree with TRBD2. The CDR3 is made up of 18 amino acids. Per germline, CDR1 SGHVS and CDR2 FQNEAQ. V lost 2 bases, J lost 0 bases, and 5 bases stayed unmatched. Here the CDR3 reads CASSLSSGGPANTGELFF. In DNA, the CDR3 is TGTGCCAGCAGCTTATCTAGCGGGGGGCCCGCGAACACCGGGGAGCTGTTTTTT.

J is TRBJ2-3 and V is TRBV6-5; D remains ambiguous. Between the trimmed V and J ends, which lost 6 bases and 4 bases, there was a span of 11 bases. Germline V gene sequence: CDR1 MNHEY, CDR2 SVGAGI. CDR3 size: 13 residues. CDR3 sequence reads: CASRRHVSDTQYF. The CDR3 bases are TGTGCCAGCAGACGACATGTTTCAGATACGCAGTATTTT.

The V gene is TRBV5-4, the J gene TRBJ1-4; a weak D match, TRBD1 (6 bases). This CDR3 has 15 residues. Trimming took 0 bases from V and 4 from J, leaving 10 bases between them. Per germline, CDR1 SGHNT and CDR2 YYREEE (reference sequence). The CDR3 nucleotides read TGTGCCAGCAGCTTGGGGGGGCTTGGTAATGAAAAACTGTTTTTT. Its protein is CASSLGGLGNEKLFF. The complete variable domain, with remaining parts taken from reference TRBV5-4 and TRBJ1-4, reads ETGVTQSPTHLIKTRGQQVTLRCSSQSGHNTVSWYQQALGQGPQFIFQYYREEENGRGNFPPRFSGLQFPNYSSELNVNALELDDSALYLCASSLGGLGNEKLFFGSGTQLSVL.

The rearrangement links TRBV7-9 to TRBJ2-2; D unresolved. V lost 1 base and J lost 6, with 3 bases in between. CDR3 length: 12 residues. Per germline, CDR1 SEHNR and CDR2 FQNEAQ (reference sequence). CDR3 protein: CASSLEAGELFF. The CDR3 bases are TGTGCCAGCAGCTTAGAGGCCGGGGAGCTGTTTTTT.

CDR3 region: CASSVSSGGWGEQYF. The CDR3, as DNA: TGTGCCAGCAGCGTGAGTAGCGGGGGTTGGGGCGAGCAGTACTTC. J is TRBJ2-7 and V is TRBV9, with 9 bases matching TRBD2. CDR1 SGDLS and CDR2 YYNGEE come from the germline V gene. The CDR3 totals 15 residues. Unmatched junction bases numbered 9, after V lost 2 bases and J lost 6 bases. Based on the CDR3 plus reference TRBV9 and TRBJ2-7, the full variable domain is DSGVTQTPKHLITATGQRVTLRCSPRSGDLSVYWYQQSLDQGLQFLIQYYNGEERAKGNILERFSAQQFPDLHSELNLSSLELGDSALYFCASSVSSGGWGEQYFGPGTRLTVT.

This clone was recorded only once. The rearrangement joins TRBV7-9 to TRBJ2-7; no definite D call. V was trimmed by 1 base and J by 1 base, leaving 11 bases between them. Per germline, CDR1 SEHNR and CDR2 FQNEAQ (reference sequence). The CDR3 has 15 amino acids. The CDR3 protein is CASSLESRQSYEQYF. CDR3 coding DNA: TGTGCCAGCAGCTTAGAGTCCCGGCAGTCCTACGAGCAGTACTTC. The variable domain in full, with the rest retrieved from reference TRBV7-9 and TRBJ2-7, is DTGVSQNPRHKITKRGQNVTFRCDPISEHNRLYWYRQTLGQGPEFLTYFQNEAQLEKSRLLSDRFSAERPKGSFSTLEIQRTEQGDSAMYLCASSLESRQSYEQYFGPGTRLTVT.